This T cell receptor (beta chain) was retrieved from a study of blood T cells in healthy people across ages. Study-wide results and limits: Among long-lived donors, naive CD4+ cells were more numerous and diversity higher than in aged donors.

Alongside a J-beta primer mix, a sample-barcoded 5' primer served in a second PCR lasting about 7 to 11 cycles. The template-switch adaptor, which had 12 random nucleotides, put a tag on each cDNA molecule. TCRdb analysed the 5' RACE reads with MiXCR anew, one entry per CDR3 protein. Found here are 700,000 or so distinct CDR3 sequences, 20% to 25% of them singletons; the top ten hold under 25%. In germline, CDR1 is SGHRS, CDR2 YFSETQ. V lost 0 bases to trimming and J lost 3 bases, with 9 bases between them. The CDR3 totals 14 residues. This clonotype appeared a few times. Its antigen is currently unknown. Each sample yielded at least 6 million isolated PBMCs.

The chain couples TRBV5-1 to TRBJ1-1, with D unresolved. The clonotype originates from a man between 65 and 79 years old in good health. The sample consisted of blood. Written as DNA, the CDR3 is TGCGCCAGCAGCTTGGATTTCACCTACACTGAAGCTTTCTTT. Translated: CASSLDFTYTEAFF. The full variable domain, rest sourced from reference TRBV5-1 and TRBJ1-1, is KAGVTQTPRYLIKTRGQQVTLSCSPISGHRSVSWYQQTPGQGLQFLFEYFSETQRNKGNFPGRFSGRQFSNSRSEMNVSTLELGDSALYLCASSLDFTYTEAFFGQGTRLTVV.